The 26 T cell receptor beta chains reported below all come from one sample, sequenced in a study of B cell selection in AIRE deficiency. Regulatory T cells were sorted as CD4+CD25hiCD127low/negative cells. Clones were read by immunoSEQ multiplex PCR, and TCRdb kept only the in-frame ones, dropping some. In the table there are tens of thousands of clones, 85% to 95% of which are singletons. The sample taken for sequencing was Tregs sorted from PBMCs. The origin of the receptors is a human donor with AIRE deficiency.

The chain links TRBV28 to TRBJ1-5, with D perhaps matching TRBD1 (5 bases). Germline lookup yields CDR1 MDHEN and CDR2 SYDVKM. Deletions cut 5 bases from V and 3 bases from J, with 14 bases between. This CDR3 region has 15 residues. For the CDR3, the DNA is TGTGCCAGCAGTCCTTGGGGGGGGGTCAATCAGCCCCAGCATTTT. This gives the protein CASSPWGGVNQPQHF.

CDR3 sequence reads: CASSLSSVRETQYF. CDR3 DNA: TGCGCCAGCAGCTTGAGTAGTGTGAGAGAGACCCAGTACTTC. This sequence joins TRBV5-1 and TRBJ2-5; D ambiguous. V was shortened by 1 base and J by 4 bases, with 11 bases between the two germline ends. CDR3 length: 14 amino acids. Germline V gene data show CDR1 as SGHRS and CDR2 as YFSETQ.

J is TRBJ1-1 and V is TRBV19; the D gene is possibly TRBD1 (5 bases). The CDR3 runs 14 residues. V lost 3 bases, J lost 6 bases, and 14 bases lay in between. The germline gives CDR1 LNHDA, CDR2 SQIVND (reference sequence). This CDR3 reads CASSIRGGVAEAFF. CDR3 coding DNA: TGTGCCAGTAGTATTCGGGGAGGGGTCGCTGAAGCTTTCTTT.

The gene calls are TRBV18 and TRBJ2-7; TRBD1 matches at 7 bases. V shed 3 bases and J 4 bases; nucleotides not matched to a gene: 3. CDR1 and CDR2 (germline): KGHSH, LQKENI. This CDR3 is 13 amino acids long. Here the CDR3 DNA reads TGTGCCAGCTCACCTACAGGGGTTTACGAGCAGTACTTC. Protein sequence: CASSPTGVYEQYF.

The V and J genes are TRBV5-6 and TRBJ1-1; D is ambiguous. With 5 bases removed from V and 7 bases from J, the gap between germline ends came to 9 bases. The CDR3 is 11 residues long. In germline, CDR1 is SGHDT, CDR2 YYEEEE. The CDR3, as DNA: TGTGCCAGCAGGAGGGAAGGTGAAGCTTTCTTT. This translates into CASRREGEAFF.

The V and J genes are TRBV11-3 and TRBJ2-6; 10 bases are a match to TRBD2. This CDR3 is built from 16 residues. V lost 8 bases to trimming and J lost 0 bases; unmatched junction nucleotides: 4. The germline gives CDR1 SGHNT, CDR2 YENEEA. CDR3 protein: CASGTSAVSGANVLTF. The DNA of the CDR3 is TGTGCCAGCGGGACTAGCGCCGTCTCTGGGGCCAACGTCCTGACTTTC.

The J gene is TRBJ2-3, the V gene TRBV7-9, with TRBD2 matching 14 bases. Looked up from germline, CDR1 is SEHNR and CDR2 is FQNEAQ (reference sequence). Trimming at V came to 3 bases and at J to 4 bases, leaving 0 bases not matched to a gene. This CDR3 contains 15 residues. The CDR3 loop reads CASSLGLAGADTQYF. DNA for the CDR3: TGTGCCAGCAGCTTGGGACTAGCGGGAGCAGATACGCAGTATTTT. Full variable domain (remainder filled in from reference TRBV7-9 and TRBJ2-3): DTGVSQNPRHKITKRGQNVTFRCDPISEHNRLYWYRQTLGQGPEFLTYFQNEAQLEKSRLLSDRFSAERPKGSFSTLEIQRTEQGDSAMYLCASSLGLAGADTQYFGPGTRLTVL.

V is TRBV7-9 and J is TRBJ2-3; the D call may be TRBD1 or TRBD2 (5 bases each). The length of the CDR3 is 16 residues. Germline V lookup: CDR1 SEHNR, CDR2 FQNEAQ (reference sequence). V dropped 1 base and J dropped 3 bases, with 14 bases sitting between them. CDR3 loop: CASSLGGAGRTDTQYF. The CDR3 nucleotides read TGTGCCAGCAGCTTAGGAGGGGCAGGGAGAACAGATACGCAGTATTTT.

The chain uses TRBV2 and TRBJ1-4; D not certain. The V end was cut by 6 bases, the J end by 8 bases, with 13 bases between. The CDR3 is made up of 13 amino acids. Germline assignment: CDR1 SNHLY and CDR2 FYNNEI. The CDR3 region has the DNA TGTGCCAGCAGGTGGGCCCGAGGGGAAAAACTGTTTTTT. Its protein product is CASRWARGEKLFF.

The chain links TRBV28 to TRBJ2-7; no clear D gene. V was shortened by 6 bases and J by 5 bases, with 8 bases between the two germline ends. The CDR3 is 11 amino acids. Germline CDR1 reads MDHEN; CDR2 reads SYDVKM. This chain's CDR3 is CASSQVHEQYF. The CDR3 coding sequence is TGTGCCAGCAGCCAAGTACACGAGCAGTACTTC.

The CDR3 spells CAIWGGALREQYF. The DNA for the CDR3 is TGTGCCATCTGGGGGGGGGCGCTCCGCGAGCAGTACTTC. The chain recombines TRBV10-3 with TRBJ2-7, with a weak D call TRBD2 (7 bases). The CDR3 loop spans 13 amino acids. Per germline, CDR1 ENHRY and CDR2 SYGVKD. V was pared by 8 bases and J by 6 bases, with 17 bases between.

The gene calls are TRBV19 and TRBJ1-1; possible D gene TRBD1, 6 bases. This CDR3 spans 15 amino acids. Per the germline V gene, CDR1 is LNHDA and CDR2 is SQIVND (reference sequence). The germline V and J ends were trimmed by 5 bases and 6 bases, with 19 bases remaining between them. The CDR3 protein is CASSEIRGSRAEAFF. CDR3 nucleotides: TGTGCCAGTAGTGAAATCAGGGGCTCCAGGGCTGAAGCTTTCTTT.

V is TRBV6-1 and J is TRBJ2-3; 9 bases are shared with TRBD1. The CDR3 loop spans 14 amino acids. After removal of 10 bases from V and 2 bases from J, the junction contained 7 bases not matched to a gene. CDR1 and CDR2 (germline): MNHNS, SASEGT. The CDR3: CATNRQGVTDTQYF. For the CDR3, the DNA is TGTGCCACCAATCGACAGGGGGTCACAGATACGCAGTATTTT.

This sequence joins TRBV19 and TRBJ2-7, with D perhaps matching TRBD2 (6 bases). The germline V gene encodes CDR1 LNHDA and CDR2 SQIVND (reference sequence). The CDR3 spans 15 residues. V lost 3 bases, J lost 2 bases, and 14 bases lay in between. The chain's CDR3 is CASSMRRGAPYEQYF. CDR3 bases: TGTGCCAGTAGTATGAGGAGGGGAGCTCCCTACGAGCAGTACTTC.

This chain links TRBV11-3 with TRBJ1-1; possible D gene TRBD1, 6 bases. Per germline, CDR1 SGHNT and CDR2 YENEEA. The CDR3 has 13 residues. Trimming took 5 bases from V and 4 from J, leaving 11 bases between them. CDR3 coding DNA: TGTGCCAGCAGCCCAACAGGGCGCACTGAAGCTTTCTTT. It translates to CASSPTGRTEAFF.

This chain joins TRBV15 and TRBJ2-3; D remains unclear. The CDR3 has 14 residues. Trimming left V 2 bases short and J 4 bases short, with 10 bases between. Per germline, CDR1 LNHNV and CDR2 YYDKDF (reference sequence). CDR3 sequence reads: CATSRLRGSDTQYF. The CDR3 DNA follows: TGTGCCACCAGCAGACTGCGCGGATCAGATACGCAGTATTTT.

This chain joins TRBV4-1 and TRBJ2-5; TRBD1 might be the D (5 bases). Trimming stripped 4 bases from V and 4 bases from J, with 19 bases between. In germline, CDR1 is MGHRA, CDR2 YSYEKL. The CDR3 totals 16 residues. The CDR3: CASSPREVRVAETQYF. The CDR3 coding sequence is TGCGCCAGCAGCCCCCGCGAAGTCAGGGTTGCAGAGACCCAGTACTTC.

The rearrangement links TRBV5-4 to TRBJ2-2; D ambiguous. The V gene's germline CDR1 is SGHNT and CDR2 YYREEE (reference sequence). Trimming took 4 bases from V and 2 from J, leaving 18 bases between them. This CDR3 is 17 amino acids long. The CDR3 loop is CASSPGRIGRNTGELFF. The CDR3 nucleotides are TGTGCCAGCAGCCCCGGACGGATTGGAAGAAACACCGGGGAGCTGTTTTTT.

The CDR3 DNA reads TGTGCCATCAGTGAGTCGATAGGTTGGGCGGGAACCTACAATGAGCAGTTCTTC. Translated, it gives CAISESIGWAGTYNEQFF. The V and J genes are TRBV10-3 and TRBJ2-1; D might be TRBD2 (6 bases). Trimming left V 0 bases short and J 2 bases short, with 17 bases between. CDR1 is ENHRY and CDR2 is SYGVKD in the germline V gene. CDR3 length equals 18 residues.

This clone came up once. This chain connects TRBV19 to TRBJ2-3; possibly TRBD2 for D (7 bases). This CDR3 has 17 amino acids. Trimming left V 4 bases short and J 1 base short, with 18 bases between. The germline V gene has CDR1 LNHDA and CDR2 SQIVND (reference sequence). The CDR3 DNA is TGTGCCAGTAGTAGGTTCCTGGGGGGGGCCGGCACAGATACGCAGTATTTT. It encodes CASSRFLGGAGTDTQYF.

This chain joins TRBV11-3 and TRBJ2-7; 12 positions match TRBD1. Germline V gene data show CDR1 as SGHNT and CDR2 as YENEEA. Unmatched junction bases numbered 4, after V lost 4 bases and J lost 3 bases. The CDR3 is 15 residues long. This chain's CDR3 is CASSSGTGGIYEQYF. The DNA of the CDR3 is TGTGCCAGCAGCTCCGGGACAGGGGGCATCTACGAGCAGTACTTC.

This chain joins TRBV30 and TRBJ1-6, with D hard to call. CDR3 length equals 15 residues. Trimming took off 2 bases at V and 6 bases at J, with 14 bases between the two ends. Looked up from germline, CDR1 is GTSNPN and CDR2 is SVGIG (reference sequence). CDR3 coding DNA: TGTGCCTGGAGTAGAGGGATTATTACTAATTCACCCCTCCACTTT. The encoded protein is CAWSRGIITNSPLHF.

The V call is TRBV19, the J call TRBJ2-5; D gene uncertain. Trimming left V 3 bases short and J 5 bases short, with 22 bases between. The germline V gene has CDR1 LNHDA and CDR2 SQIVND (reference sequence). The CDR3 runs to 17 residues. The CDR3 DNA is TGTGCCAGTAGTATGGTCTGGCAGGACCCGTTTACGGAGACCCAGTACTTC. Amino acid sequence: CASSMVWQDPFTETQYF.

The chain joins TRBV14 to TRBJ2-3; D not certain. Germline-derived CDR1 and CDR2 are SGHDN and FVKESK. The CDR3 is 14 residues long. With 4 bases removed from V and 4 bases from J, the gap between germline ends came to 12 bases. CDR3 DNA: TGTGCCAGCAGCCGCCGACGACGGGCAGATACGCAGTATTTT. Translating gives CASSRRRRADTQYF. Complete variable domain (other parts from reference TRBV14 and TRBJ2-3): EAGVTQFPSHSVIEKGQTVTLRCDPISGHDNLYWYRRVMGKEIKFLLHFVKESKQDESGMPNNRFLAERTGGTYSTLKVQPAELEDSGVYFCASSRRRRADTQYFGPGTRLTVL.

The genes are TRBV30 and TRBJ1-5, with 8 bases identical to TRBD1. From germline, CDR1 is GTSNPN and CDR2 SVGIG (reference sequence). There are 13 residues in the CDR3. Trimming took 5 bases from V and 4 from J; bases not matched to a gene: 4. The CDR3 reads CAWGRTGNQPQHF. DNA for the CDR3: TGTGCCTGGGGCAGGACAGGGAATCAGCCCCAGCATTTT.

This chain connects TRBV4-1 to TRBJ2-1; tentatively, D is TRBD2 (5 bases). CDR1 MGHRA and CDR2 YSYEKL come from the germline V gene. The CDR3 extends over 15 amino acids. Trimming took 3 bases from V and 5 from J, leaving 14 bases between them. DNA for the CDR3: TGCGCCAGCAGCCAGGCGGCTAGCCGCAACAATGAGCAGTTCTTC. Encoded protein: CASSQAASRNNEQFF.